The source of this T cell receptor beta chain is a study of T cell responses to AZD1222 COVID-19 vaccine. Study results and caveats: The study identified only six AZD1222 recipients as seropositive at baseline. Females outnumbered males among donors, who were mostly white British; clonal diversity was possibly underestimated. Reports indicate that nearly half of spike-specific TCRs are directed at unmutated variant regions. It was only after the peak T cell response that any repertoires were sampled.

A remark on this clone: Its antigen is still unknown.

This CDR3 has 15 amino acids. Germline values: CDR1 KGHSY, CDR2 FQNENV. V lost 4 bases and J lost 3, with 15 bases in between. Some clones are missing from TCRdb's copy, which holds only in-frame ones; the method was immunoSEQ multiplex PCR. The sample holds more than 85,000 clones, 94% seen once. The receptor was derived from an adult who received the AZD1222 COVID-19 vaccine. Sample: peripheral blood, taken 28 days after the second AZD1222 dose. The chain recombines TRBV16 with TRBJ1-1; D is undetermined. The CDR3 DNA is TGTGCCAGCAGCCCACTTTTGACCGATTACACTGAAGCTTTCTTT. Encoded protein: CASSPLLTDYTEAFF.